The rows below give T cell receptor beta chains drawn from one sample of a study of OX40 agonist ivuxolimab in advanced cancers. The assay was immunoSEQ multiplex PCR, and TCRdb's table has in-frame clones only and misses some. The sample shows about 48,000 clones, 80% to 85% of them seen only once. The material was CD4+ or CD8+ T cells sorted from blood, obtained in a trial of the OX40 agonist ivuxolimab. Receptor source: an adult with an advanced solid tumor such as melanoma, head and neck, liver or kidney cancer. Both conserved end residues are trimmed from each CDR3.

J,V,CDR3
TRBJ2-5,TRBV18,ASSPRTGGFETQY
TRBJ2-5,TRBV2,ASSPERQGKETQY
TRBJ1-5,TRBV10-3,AIKGEGGQPQH
TRBJ2-3,TRBV30,AWSGQTWPYTDTQY
TRBJ2-3,TRBV27,ASSLGSGTDTQY
TRBJ2-5,TRBV6-1,ASSESTSGEYQETQY
TRBJ2-3,TRBV4-3,ASSQMQGAEDTQY
TRBJ2-5,TRBV5-1,ASSLEAGFQETQY
TRBJ1-1,TRBV19,ASTPKAGGGYTEAF
TRBJ2-2,TRBV5-6,ASSLSGLYLGWELF
TRBJ2-1,TRBV5-1,ASSATGVSSYNEQF
TRBJ2-5,TRBV2,ASSTLLETQY
TRBJ2-1,TRBV5-4,ASSWDGRDEQF
TRBJ2-2,TRBV7-3,ASSPSGPNTGELF
TRBJ1-1,TRBV25-1,ASSEGLSEAF
TRBJ2-5,TRBV7-9,ASSWTGGVETQY
TRBJ2-2,TRBV19,ASSRGDTGELF
TRBJ2-1,TRBV25-1,ASSEFARVF
TRBJ2-7,TRBV6-6,ASSYPPASSYEQY
TRBJ2-1,TRBV19,ASSPGRAHNEQF
TRBJ1-2,TRBV5-4,ASSTDRDYGYT
TRBJ1-2,TRBV9,ASSAQGNLAGYT
TRBJ2-7,TRBV30,AWSGTGGIYEQY
TRBJ2-2,TRBV7-3,ASSSGSTNTGELF
TRBJ1-1,TRBV4-2,ASSQDLEGSGEAF
TRBJ2-5,TRBV7-9,ASSLAGGKETQY
TRBJ2-1,TRBV2,ASSRQGENNEQF
TRBJ1-1,TRBV5-1,ASSLDTGTEAF
TRBJ2-2,TRBV7-2,ASSRPRGQGANTGELF
TRBJ2-5,TRBV4-2,ASSQARVTGLETQY
TRBJ2-1,TRBV5-4,ASTLIPLYNEQF
TRBJ2-2,TRBV7-7,ASSPRQPQLGGELF
TRBJ2-7,TRBV4-3,ASSQGALSRVASGSSYEQY
TRBJ2-1,TRBV4-2,ASSQGDKSYNEQF
TRBJ1-2,TRBV5-1,ASSLGMGSYGYT
TRBJ2-1,TRBV19,ASSIRVGKYNEQF
TRBJ1-1,TRBV5-4,ASSLGGGLNTEAF
TRBJ1-1,TRBV5-1,ASSLVPGNTEAF
TRBJ2-2,TRBV10-2,ASTSGGRELF
TRBJ1-5,TRBV6-1,ASSESGGGVVNQPQH
TRBJ2-2,TRBV9,ASSVGPGNTGELF
TRBJ2-2,TRBV5-5,ASSLGSGADSKSGELF
TRBJ1-5,TRBV7-2,ASSLGPSQPQH
TRBJ2-2,TRBV18,ASSPRPTGELF
TRBJ2-7,TRBV7-9,ASSPPAGTSYEQY
TRBJ2-5,TRBV7-9,ASAAMTGFQGTQY
TRBJ2-1,TRBV5-1,ASSERTSGGPYNEQF
TRBJ1-1,TRBV2,ASSEAGREAGTEAF
TRBJ2-3,TRBV25-1,ASRASLAGGVDTQY
TRBJ2-7,TRBV9,ASSVDQGTYEQY
TRBJ2-3,TRBV7-9,ASSLGSGDTQY
TRBJ1-1,TRBV6-1,ASSERAGNTEAF
TRBJ2-5,TRBV14,ASSQDSSSTGGLQETQY
TRBJ1-5,TRBV4-3,ASSQGSGGGQPQH
TRBJ1-5,TRBV28,ASSLSGRGGQPQH
TRBJ1-2,TRBV28,ASSWGAGSYGYT
TRBJ2-3,TRBV5-1,ASSFAVASGGTSTDTQY
TRBJ2-5,TRBV20-1,SAVLGETQY
TRBJ2-7,TRBV21-1,ASSGGSSYEQY